One T cell receptor beta chain is described in this entry. Its specific antigen is unknown. This may come from a read error, since a much larger clone is one base off. This record comes from a study of identical twins' blood T cells (dated by TCRdb to the early 2010s). With regard to the full study: The approximately twelve libraries, six for the alpha chain and six for the beta chain, yielded roughly 51 million Illumina reads in total. The study compared TCR alpha and beta chain repertoires of three pairs of monozygous twins using next-generation sequencing to assess genetic influence on repertoire formation. Study-wide findings and limitations: The study stated that the proposed role of the TCRalpha J segment in MHC recognition during thymic selection needs to be validated by independent studies. Among the most abundant TCRbeta clonotypes, each donor shared more CDR3 sequences with her twin than with unrelated donors. Twin pairs were reported to be markedly more alike in V gene usage than unrelated donors were, even when looking at non-selected out-of-frame TCRbeta clonotypes. Because the twins were reared together, environmental influences could not be excluded as an explanation for twin similarity. The number of CDR3 clonotypes shared between two donors was mainly determined by the product of the cloneset sizes of the two donors, and no clear deviation from this trend was shown by twins.

Library method: 5' RACE. Sequenced using an Illumina Genome Analyzer IIx. To prepare the RNA-based TCR cDNA libraries, a previously described protocol was followed, with several modifications. Sample-specific barcodes were introduced on both ends of each TCR cDNA library during cDNA synthesis and amplification to prevent cross-contamination. The original pipeline was this. Each library contained 2.2 to 3.6 million CDR3-containing reads, and somewhere between about 100,000 and nearly 500,000 clonotypes were identified for each individual. Reads carrying improper barcode index combinations were removed, after which the MiTCR software was used to build a cloneset for each library. While assembling CDR3 clonotypes, MiTCR filtered or rescued low-quality reads and corrected PCR and sequencing errors. Artificial out-of-frame clonotypes were removed by being mapped to in-frame sequences, with one indel in the CDR3 allowed. V and J gene usage similarity between donors was measured as Jensen-Shannon divergence divided by mean entropy. The public reads were reprocessed in TCRdb via fastp at Q25 and MiXCR, keeping in-frame beta chains. CDR3 protein sequences are deduplicated, and each keeps its most common genes and DNA. Here the V and J calls rest on TCRdb's processing, not on the authors' analysis. In this sample the table shows roughly 340,000 distinct CDR3 sequences, about 28% of which occur a single time. About 6% of the sample is in the top ten clones.

The germline V gene (reference sequence) yields SEHNR for CDR1 and FQNEAQ for CDR2. Including cysteine and phenylalanine, the CDR3 has 16 amino acids. The CDR3 DNA has 48 bases and is translated from base 1. Donors were six healthy women forming three monozygous twin pairs. All three twin pairs had been reared together and were thought likely to have met the same infectious agents and vaccines. TCR cDNA libraries were prepared from RNA that had been isolated from peripheral blood mononuclear cells. Material: PBMCs. The chain employs TRBV7-9 and TRBJ1-4; the D gene assignment is ambiguous. This sequence was found in a woman aged 18 to 49 in good health. The sequenced DNA is TGTGCCAGCAGCCCGATTAGCGGGCTCTCTAATGAAAAACCGTTTTTT. Translated, this is CASSPISGLSNEKPFF.